The clone carrying this T cell receptor (beta chain) was seen once. Its antigen is not known. The V gene's germline CDR1 is PRHDT and CDR2 FYEKMQ (reference sequence). CDR3 size: 17 residues. Deletions cut 3 bases from V and 1 base from J, with 15 bases between. TCRdb's table, derived via immunoSEQ multiplex PCR, lists solely in-frame clones and lacks some. The profile covers approximately 100,000 clones, with around four fifths appearing a single time and about 2.6% taken by the ten largest. This sample was included in a study of T cell clones after liver transplantation. Study-wide points: A significant post-transplant drop in circulating graft-donor-reactive CD4 TCRbeta sequences occurred in most of the 8 subjects.

This receptor was obtained from a human patient who received a liver transplant. The T cells may partly be graft donor cells. The material was CD4+ T cells from blood, obtained approximately 45 months after liver transplant. V usage is TRBV13 and J usage is TRBJ2-2; unclear D gene. The CDR3 DNA is TGTGCCAGCAGCTTTCGCCGAGTCCGGGTGAACACCGGGGAGCTGTTTTTT. Amino acid sequence: CASSFRRVRVNTGELFF.